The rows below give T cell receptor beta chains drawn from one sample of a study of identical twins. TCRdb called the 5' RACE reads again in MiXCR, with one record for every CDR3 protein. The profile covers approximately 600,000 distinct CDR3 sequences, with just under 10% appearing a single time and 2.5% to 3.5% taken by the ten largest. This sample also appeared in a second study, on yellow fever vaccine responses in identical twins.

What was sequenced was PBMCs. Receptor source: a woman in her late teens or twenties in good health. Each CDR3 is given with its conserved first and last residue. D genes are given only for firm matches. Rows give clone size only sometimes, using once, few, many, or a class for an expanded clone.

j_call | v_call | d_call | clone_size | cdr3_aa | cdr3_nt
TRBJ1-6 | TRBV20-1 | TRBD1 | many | CSARRTGDNSPLHF | TGCAGTGCTAGACGCACAGGGGATAATTCACCCCTCCACTTT
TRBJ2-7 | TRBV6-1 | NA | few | CASKYRDRAYEQYF | TGTGCCAGCAAATACCGGGACCGAGCCTACGAGCAGTACTTC
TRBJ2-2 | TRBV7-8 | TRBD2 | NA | CASSFRLAGGSNTGELFF | TGTGCCAGCAGCTTTCGACTAGCGGGAGGTTCGAACACCGGGGAGCTGTTTTTT
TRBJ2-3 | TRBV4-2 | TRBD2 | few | CASSQVASGSRSDTQYF | TGTGCCAGCAGCCAAGTCGCCAGCGGGAGCAGGTCAGATACGCAGTATTTT
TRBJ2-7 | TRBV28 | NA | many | CASSLGPGASYEQYF | TGTGCCAGCAGTTTAGGACCGGGGGCCTCCTACGAGCAGTACTTC
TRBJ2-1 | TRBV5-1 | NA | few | CASSLAPMPSYNEQFF | TGCGCCAGCAGCTTGGCACCAATGCCCTCCTACAATGAGCAGTTCTTC
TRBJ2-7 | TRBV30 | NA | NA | CAWNYQGSYEQYF | TGTGCCTGGAACTATCAGGGATCCTACGAGCAGTACTTC
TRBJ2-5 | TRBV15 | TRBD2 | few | CATSRSRLAGETQYF | TGTGCCACCAGCAGATCCAGACTAGCGGGAGAGACCCAGTACTTC
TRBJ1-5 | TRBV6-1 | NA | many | CASSPKRGSQPQHF | TGTGCCAGCAGTCCTAAACGAGGGAGCCAGCCCCAGCATTTT
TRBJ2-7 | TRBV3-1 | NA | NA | CASSQRTVSSYEQYF | TGTGCCAGCAGCCAAAGAACCGTGAGCTCCTACGAGCAGTACTTC
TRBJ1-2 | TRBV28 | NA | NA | CASSLRTDANYGYTF | TGTGCCAGCAGTTTACGGACGGATGCTAACTATGGCTACACCTTC
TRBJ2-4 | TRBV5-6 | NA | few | CASSLMGIDIQYF | TGTGCCAGCAGCTTGATGGGGATTGACATTCAGTACTTC
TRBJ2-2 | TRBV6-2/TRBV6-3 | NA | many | CASSHGPGELFF | TGTGCCAGCAGCCACGGACCAGGGGAGCTGTTTTTT
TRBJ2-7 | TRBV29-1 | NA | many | CSVSSGAYEQYF | TGCAGCGTTAGTAGCGGAGCCTACGAGCAGTACTTC
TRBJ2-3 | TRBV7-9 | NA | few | CASSLAQQKIGTDTQYF | TGTGCCAGCAGCTTAGCACAGCAAAAGATAGGCACAGATACGCAGTATTTT
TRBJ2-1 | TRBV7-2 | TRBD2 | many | CASSLIAGGYNEQFF | TGTGCCAGCAGCTTAATAGCGGGGGGGTACAATGAGCAGTTCTTC
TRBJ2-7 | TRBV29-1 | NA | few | CSVVTDKNYEQYF | TGCAGCGTCGTGACTGATAAAAACTACGAGCAGTACTTC
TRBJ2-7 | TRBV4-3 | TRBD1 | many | CASSQETGGHYEQYF | TGCGCCAGCAGCCAAGAGACAGGGGGACACTACGAGCAGTACTTC
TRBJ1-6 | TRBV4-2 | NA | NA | CASSDSQGSNSPLHF | TGTGCCAGCAGCGACTCCCAGGGAAGTAATTCACCCCTCCACTTT
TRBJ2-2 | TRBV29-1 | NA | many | CSVVAVNTGELFF | TGCAGCGTTGTGGCGGTTAACACCGGGGAGCTGTTTTTT
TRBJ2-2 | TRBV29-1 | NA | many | CSVETVTGELFF | TGCAGCGTTGAGACAGTCACCGGGGAGCTGTTTTTT
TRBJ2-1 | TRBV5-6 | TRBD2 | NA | CASSPIREPSGGAQNNNEQFF | TGTGCCAGCAGCCCGATCCGGGAGCCTAGCGGGGGGGCACAAAACAACAATGAGCAGTTCTTC
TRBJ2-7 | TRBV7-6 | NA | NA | CASSTGPSITYEQYF | TGTGCCAGCAGCACCGGCCCTAGCATTACCTACGAGCAGTACTTC
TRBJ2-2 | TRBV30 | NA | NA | CAWSYYSPGELFF | TGTGCCTGGAGTTATTATTCTCCCGGGGAGCTGTTTTTT
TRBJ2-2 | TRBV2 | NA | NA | CASSGTDANTGELFF | TGTGCCAGCAGTGGGACAGACGCGAACACCGGGGAGCTGTTTTTT
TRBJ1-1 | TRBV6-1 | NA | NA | CASSPQGLMNTEAFF | TGTGCCAGCAGTCCGCAAGGGCTCATGAACACTGAAGCTTTCTTT
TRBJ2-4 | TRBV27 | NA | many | CASSSGGAKNIQYF | TGTGCCAGCAGTTCTGGTGGGGCCAAAAACATTCAGTACTTC
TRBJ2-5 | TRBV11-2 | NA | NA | CASSLVQRAQETQYF | TGTGCCAGCAGCTTAGTTCAGCGGGCTCAAGAGACCCAGTACTTC
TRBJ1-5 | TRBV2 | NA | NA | CASSDGGVDNQPQHF | TGTGCCAGCAGTGACGGGGGGGTTGACAATCAGCCCCAGCATTTT
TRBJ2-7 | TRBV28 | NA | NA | CASSLPGSLYEQYF | TGTGCCAGCAGTTTGCCAGGGTCCCTCTACGAGCAGTACTTC
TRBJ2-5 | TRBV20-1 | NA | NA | CSAPLRRTQETQYF | TGCAGTGCGCCCCTCCGGCGAACTCAAGAGACCCAGTACTTC
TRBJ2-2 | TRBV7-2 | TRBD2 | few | CASSFSLAANTGELFF | TGTGCCAGCAGCTTTAGCCTAGCGGCGAACACCGGGGAGCTGTTTTTT
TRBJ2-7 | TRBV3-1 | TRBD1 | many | CASSQRDSLVYEQYF | TGTGCCAGCAGCCAAAGGGACAGCCTTGTTTACGAGCAGTACTTC